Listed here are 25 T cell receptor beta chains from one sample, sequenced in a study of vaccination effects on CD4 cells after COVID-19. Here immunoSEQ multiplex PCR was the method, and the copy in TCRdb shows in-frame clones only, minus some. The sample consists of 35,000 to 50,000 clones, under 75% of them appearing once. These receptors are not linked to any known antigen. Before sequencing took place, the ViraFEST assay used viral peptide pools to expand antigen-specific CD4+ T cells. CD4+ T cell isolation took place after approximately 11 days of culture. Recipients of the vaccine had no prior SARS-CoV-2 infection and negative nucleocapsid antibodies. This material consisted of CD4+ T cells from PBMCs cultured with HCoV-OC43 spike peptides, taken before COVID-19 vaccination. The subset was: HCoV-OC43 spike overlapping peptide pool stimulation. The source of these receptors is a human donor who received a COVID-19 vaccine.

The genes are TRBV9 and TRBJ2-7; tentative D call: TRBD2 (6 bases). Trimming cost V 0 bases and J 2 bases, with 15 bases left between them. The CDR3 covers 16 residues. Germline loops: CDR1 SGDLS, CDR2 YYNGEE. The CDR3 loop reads CASSVGYSGATYEQYF. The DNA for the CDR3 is TGTGCCAGCAGCGTAGGTTATAGCGGAGCCACCTACGAGCAGTACTTC. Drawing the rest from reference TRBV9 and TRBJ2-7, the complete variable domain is DSGVTQTPKHLITATGQRVTLRCSPRSGDLSVYWYQQSLDQGLQFLIQYYNGEERAKGNILERFSAQQFPDLHSELNLSSLELGDSALYFCASSVGYSGATYEQYFGPGTRLTVT.

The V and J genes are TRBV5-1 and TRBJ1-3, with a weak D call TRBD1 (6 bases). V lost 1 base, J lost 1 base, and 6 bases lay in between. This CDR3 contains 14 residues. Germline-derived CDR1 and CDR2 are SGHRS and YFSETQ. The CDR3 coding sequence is TGCGCCAGCAGCTTGACAGGGTCTGGAAACACCATATATTTT. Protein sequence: CASSLTGSGNTIYF. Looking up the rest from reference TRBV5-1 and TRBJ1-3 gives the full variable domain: KAGVTQTPRYLIKTRGQQVTLSCSPISGHRSVSWYQQTPGQGLQFLFEYFSETQRNKGNFPGRFSGRQFSNSRSEMNVSTLELGDSALYLCASSLTGSGNTIYFGEGSWLTVV.

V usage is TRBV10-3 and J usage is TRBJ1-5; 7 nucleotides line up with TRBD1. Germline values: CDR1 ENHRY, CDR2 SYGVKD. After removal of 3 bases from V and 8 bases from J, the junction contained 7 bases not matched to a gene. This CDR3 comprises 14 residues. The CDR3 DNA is TGTGCCATCAGTGACCGACAGGGCACAGAGCCCCAGCATTTT. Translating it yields CAISDRQGTEPQHF.

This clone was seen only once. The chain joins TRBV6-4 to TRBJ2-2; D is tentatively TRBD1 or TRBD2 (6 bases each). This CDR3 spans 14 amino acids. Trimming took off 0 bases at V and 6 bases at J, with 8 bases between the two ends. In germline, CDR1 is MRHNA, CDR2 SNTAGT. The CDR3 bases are TGTGCCAGCAGTGACTCGGGGGGCCCCGGGGAGCTGTTTTTT. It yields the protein CASSDSGGPGELFF.

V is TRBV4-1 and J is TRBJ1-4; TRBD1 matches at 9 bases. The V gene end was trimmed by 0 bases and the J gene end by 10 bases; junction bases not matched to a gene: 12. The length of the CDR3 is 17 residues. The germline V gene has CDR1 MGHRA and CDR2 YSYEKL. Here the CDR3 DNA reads TGCGCCAGCAGCCAAGATGATATTGGGACAGGGTACGGAAAACTGTTTTTT. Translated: CASSQDDIGTGYGKLFF.

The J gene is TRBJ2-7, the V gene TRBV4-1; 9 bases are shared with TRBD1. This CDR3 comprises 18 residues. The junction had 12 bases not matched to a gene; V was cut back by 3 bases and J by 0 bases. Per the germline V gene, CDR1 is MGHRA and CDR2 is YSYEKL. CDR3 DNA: TGCGCCAGCAGCCATCCGGGGGATGGGGGACAGGGCTCCTACGAGCAGTACTTC. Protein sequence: CASSHPGDGGQGSYEQYF.

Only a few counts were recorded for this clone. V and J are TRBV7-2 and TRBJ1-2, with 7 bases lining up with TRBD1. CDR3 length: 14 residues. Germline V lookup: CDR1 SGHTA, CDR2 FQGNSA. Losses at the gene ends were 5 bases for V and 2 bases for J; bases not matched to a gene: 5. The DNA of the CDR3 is TGTGCCAGCAGCCCTGACAGGGCCAACTATGGCTACACCTTC. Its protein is CASSPDRANYGYTF.

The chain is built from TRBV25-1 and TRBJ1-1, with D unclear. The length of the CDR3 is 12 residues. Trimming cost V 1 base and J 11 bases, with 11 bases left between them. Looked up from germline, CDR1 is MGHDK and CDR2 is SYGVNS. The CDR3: CASSESAGGAFF. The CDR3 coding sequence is TGTGCCAGCAGTGAATCGGCAGGTGGGGCTTTCTTT.

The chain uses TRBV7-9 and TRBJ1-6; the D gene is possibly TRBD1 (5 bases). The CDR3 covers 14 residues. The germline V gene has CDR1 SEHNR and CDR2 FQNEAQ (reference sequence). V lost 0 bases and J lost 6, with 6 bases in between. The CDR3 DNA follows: TGTGCCAGCAGCTTAGCAGGGACTAATTCACCCCTCCACTTT. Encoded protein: CASSLAGTNSPLHF.

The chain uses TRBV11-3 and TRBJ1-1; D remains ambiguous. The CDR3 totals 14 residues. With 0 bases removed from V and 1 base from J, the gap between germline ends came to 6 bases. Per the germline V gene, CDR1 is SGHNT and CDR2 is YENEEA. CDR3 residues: CASSLEGGNTEAFF. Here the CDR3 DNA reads TGTGCCAGCAGCTTAGAGGGTGGGAACACTGAAGCTTTCTTT.

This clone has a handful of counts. The CDR3 DNA sequence: TGTGCCAGCTCGCCTGGCCGGGACAGGGTCGACGAGCAGTACTTC. Its translation is CASSPGRDRVDEQYF. The chain employs TRBV18 and TRBJ2-7; 9 bases match TRBD1. The length of the CDR3 is 15 residues. Germline CDR1 and CDR2: KGHSH and LQKENI. V lost 6 bases and J lost 5; bases outside the gene matches: 11. The full variable domain, with the rest looked up from reference TRBV18 and TRBJ2-7, is NAGVMQNPRHLVRRRGQEARLRCSPMKGHSHVYWYRQLPEEGLKFMVYLQKENIIDESGMPKERFSAEFPKEGPSILRIQQVVRGDSAAYFCASSPGRDRVDEQYFGPGTRLTVT.

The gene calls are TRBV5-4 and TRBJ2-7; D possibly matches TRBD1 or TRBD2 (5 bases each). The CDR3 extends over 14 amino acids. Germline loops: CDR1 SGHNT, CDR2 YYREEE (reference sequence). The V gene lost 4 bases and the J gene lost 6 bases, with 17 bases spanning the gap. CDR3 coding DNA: TGTGCCAGCAGCCGGGACCGGCAGAATAGCGAGCAGTACTTC. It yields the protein CASSRDRQNSEQYF. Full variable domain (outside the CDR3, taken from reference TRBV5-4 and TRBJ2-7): ETGVTQSPTHLIKTRGQQVTLRCSSQSGHNTVSWYQQALGQGPQFIFQYYREEENGRGNFPPRFSGLQFPNYSSELNVNALELDDSALYLCASSRDRQNSEQYFGPGTRLTVT.

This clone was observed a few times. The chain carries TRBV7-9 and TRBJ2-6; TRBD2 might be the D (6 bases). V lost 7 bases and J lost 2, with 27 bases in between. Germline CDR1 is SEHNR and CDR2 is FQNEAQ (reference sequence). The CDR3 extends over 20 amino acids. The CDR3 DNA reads TGTGCCAGCACCAGAGAAAGAGGGACCGGGGGTTTGGCTGGGGCCAACGTCCTGACTTTC. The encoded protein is CASTRERGTGGLAGANVLTF.

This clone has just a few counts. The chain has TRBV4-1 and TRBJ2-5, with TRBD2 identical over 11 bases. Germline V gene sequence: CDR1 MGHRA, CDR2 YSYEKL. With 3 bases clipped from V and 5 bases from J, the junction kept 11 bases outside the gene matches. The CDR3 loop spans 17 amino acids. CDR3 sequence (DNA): TGCGCCAGCAGCCACGGGGGGACTAGCGGACAAAGGGAGACCCAGTACTTC. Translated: CASSHGGTSGQRETQYF.

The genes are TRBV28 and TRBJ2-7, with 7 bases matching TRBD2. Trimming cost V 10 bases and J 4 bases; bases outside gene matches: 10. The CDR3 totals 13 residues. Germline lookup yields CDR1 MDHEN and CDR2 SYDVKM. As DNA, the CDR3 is TGTGCCACCAAGCGGGACTCAGGTTACGAGCAGTACTTC. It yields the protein CATKRDSGYEQYF. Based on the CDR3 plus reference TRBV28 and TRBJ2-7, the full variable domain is DVKVTQSSRYLVKRTGEKVFLECVQDMDHENMFWYRQDPGLGLRLIYFSYDVKMKEKGDIPEGYSVSREKKERFSLILESASTNQTSMYLCATKRDSGYEQYFGPGTRLTVT.

This chain's CDR3 is CASSGRGRRTEAFF. Written as DNA, the CDR3 is TGTGCCAGCAGCGGCAGGGGGCGACGGACTGAAGCTTTCTTT. The chain employs TRBV7-2 and TRBJ1-1, with 8 bases fitting TRBD1. There are 14 residues in the CDR3. The germline gives CDR1 SGHTA, CDR2 FQGNSA. J lost 5 bases, V lost 5 bases, and 7 bases had no gene match.

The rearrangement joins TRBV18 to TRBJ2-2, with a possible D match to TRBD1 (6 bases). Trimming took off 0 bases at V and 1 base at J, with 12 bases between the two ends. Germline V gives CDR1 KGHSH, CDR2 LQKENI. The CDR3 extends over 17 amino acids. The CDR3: CASSPPPTGLNTGELFF. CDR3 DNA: TGTGCCAGCTCACCACCCCCAACAGGGCTGAACACCGGGGAGCTGTTTTTT.

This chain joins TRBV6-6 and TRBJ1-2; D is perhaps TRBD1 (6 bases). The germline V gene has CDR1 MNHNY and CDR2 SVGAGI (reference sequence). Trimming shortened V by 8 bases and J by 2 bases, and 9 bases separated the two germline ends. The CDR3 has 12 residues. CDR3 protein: CASQQGNYGYTF. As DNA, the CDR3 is TGTGCCAGCCAGCAGGGGAACTATGGCTACACCTTC.

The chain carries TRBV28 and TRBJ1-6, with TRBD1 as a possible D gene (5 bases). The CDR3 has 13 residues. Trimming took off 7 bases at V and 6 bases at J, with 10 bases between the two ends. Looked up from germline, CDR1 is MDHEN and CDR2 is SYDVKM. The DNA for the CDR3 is TGTGCCAGCATTTCAGGGTTTAATTCACCCCTCCACTTT. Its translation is CASISGFNSPLHF.

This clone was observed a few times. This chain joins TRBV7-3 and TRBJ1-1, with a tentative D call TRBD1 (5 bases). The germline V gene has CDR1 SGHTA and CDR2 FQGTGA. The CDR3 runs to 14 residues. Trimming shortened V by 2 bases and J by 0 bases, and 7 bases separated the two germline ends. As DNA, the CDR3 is TGTGCCAGCAGCTTAGGGGGGGTGAACACTGAAGCTTTCTTT. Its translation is CASSLGGVNTEAFF.

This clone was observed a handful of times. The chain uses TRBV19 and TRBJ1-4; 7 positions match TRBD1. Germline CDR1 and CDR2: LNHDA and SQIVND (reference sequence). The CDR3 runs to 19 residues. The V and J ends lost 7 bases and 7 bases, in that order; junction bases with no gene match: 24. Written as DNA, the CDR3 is TGTGCCAGTAACCCCAAACGGGCAGGGGGGCTACTTGCCCCTGAAAAACTGTTTTTT. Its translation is CASNPKRAGGLLAPEKLFF.

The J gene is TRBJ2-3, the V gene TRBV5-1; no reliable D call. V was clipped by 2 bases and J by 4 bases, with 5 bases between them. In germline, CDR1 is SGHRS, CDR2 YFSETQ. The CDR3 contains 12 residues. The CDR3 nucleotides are TGCGCCAGCAGCTTATTGGCAGATACGCAGTATTTT. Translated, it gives CASSLLADTQYF. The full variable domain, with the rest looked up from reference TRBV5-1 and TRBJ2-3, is KAGVTQTPRYLIKTRGQQVTLSCSPISGHRSVSWYQQTPGQGLQFLFEYFSETQRNKGNFPGRFSGRQFSNSRSEMNVSTLELGDSALYLCASSLLADTQYFGPGTRLTVL.

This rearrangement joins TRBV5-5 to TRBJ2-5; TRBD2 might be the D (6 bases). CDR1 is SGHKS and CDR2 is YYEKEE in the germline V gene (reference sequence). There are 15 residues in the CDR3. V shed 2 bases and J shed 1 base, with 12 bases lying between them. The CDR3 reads CASSLMAGPQETQYF. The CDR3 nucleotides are TGTGCCAGCAGCTTAATGGCGGGACCCCAAGAGACCCAGTACTTC.

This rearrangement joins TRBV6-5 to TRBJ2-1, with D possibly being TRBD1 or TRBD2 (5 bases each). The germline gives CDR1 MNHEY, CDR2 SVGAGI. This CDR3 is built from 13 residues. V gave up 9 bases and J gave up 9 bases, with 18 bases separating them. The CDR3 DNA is TGTGCCAGTATGCCTGGGGGTTATGGTGAGCAGTTCTTC. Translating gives CASMPGGYGEQFF.

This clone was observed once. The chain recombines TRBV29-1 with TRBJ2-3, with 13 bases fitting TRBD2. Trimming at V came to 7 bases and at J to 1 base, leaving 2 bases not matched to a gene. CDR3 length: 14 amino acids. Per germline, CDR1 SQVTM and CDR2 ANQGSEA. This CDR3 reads CSAGLAGRTDTQYF. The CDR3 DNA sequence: TGCAGCGCGGGACTAGCGGGGCGCACAGATACGCAGTATTTT.